A single sample is the source of the 15 T cell receptor beta chains below, sequenced in a study of CD8 T cells in Susac syndrome. RNA in amounts of roughly 0.5 to 1 ug was reverse transcribed with random hexamers. TCRdb re-analysed the immunoSEQ multiplex PCR reads in MiXCR, keeping a single row per CDR3 protein. The sample contains some 130,000 distinct CDR3 sequences, approximately 94% of which appear only once. The sequenced material came from CD4+ T cells from PBMCs. The receptor source for this set is a human donor with multiple sclerosis.

This chain connects TRBV5-6 to TRBJ2-7; D is perhaps TRBD2 (7 bases). The germline gives CDR1 SGHDT, CDR2 YYEEEE. The CDR3 length is 16 residues. V was clipped by 4 bases and J by 5 bases, with 22 bases between them. This CDR3 reads CASSASRGASRDEQYF. CDR3 bases: TGTGCCAGCAGCGCCTCCCGGGGGGCGTCTCGGGACGAGCAGTACTTC.

J is TRBJ2-7 and V is TRBV2; 7 positions match TRBD1. This CDR3 region has 17 residues. The J segment lost 0 bases and the V segment lost 10 bases, leaving 18 bases of the junction unmatched. CDR1 and CDR2 (germline): SNHLY, FYNNEI. This CDR3 is CATRGGAHSRASYEQYF. CDR3 nucleotide sequence: TGTGCCACTCGAGGGGGCGCTCACTCACGGGCCTCCTACGAGCAGTACTTC.

With regard to this clonotype: A read error may account for a junction end that differs from germline. The rearrangement joins TRBV7-7 to TRBJ1-6, with a possible D match to TRBD1 (5 bases). CDR3 length: 13 amino acids. Looked up from germline, CDR1 is SSHAT and CDR2 is FNYEAQ (reference sequence). The CDR3 nucleotides read TGTGCTAGCAGCCGGGACGGAAATTCACCCCTCCACTTT. Encoded protein: CASSRDGNSPLHF.

This clonotype was found a few times. The rearrangement joins TRBV6-1 to TRBJ2-3; no firm D call. The V and J ends lost 7 bases and 0 bases respectively, with 14 bases between them. Germline assignment: CDR1 MNHNS and CDR2 SASEGT. The CDR3 spans 15 residues. CDR3 amino acids: CASTGVMTSTDTQYF. CDR3 sequence (DNA): TGTGCCAGCACTGGAGTGATGACTAGCACAGATACGCAGTATTTT.

The gene calls are TRBV5-1 and TRBJ2-1; 12 bases match TRBD2. Germline V gene sequence: CDR1 SGHRS, CDR2 YFSETQ. J gave up 7 bases and V 2 bases, and 4 bases lay outside the gene matches. The CDR3 length is 15 residues. CDR3 residues: CASSFLAGGLNEQFF. CDR3 coding DNA: TGCGCCAGCAGCTTTCTAGCGGGGGGGCTTAATGAGCAGTTCTTC. Supplemented by reference TRBV5-1 and TRBJ2-1, the full variable domain reads KAGVTQTPRYLIKTRGQQVTLSCSPISGHRSVSWYQQTPGQGLQFLFEYFSETQRNKGNFPGRFSGRQFSNSRSEMNVSTLELGDSALYLCASSFLAGGLNEQFFGPGTRLTVL.

The chain carries TRBV5-4 and TRBJ1-6; D call uncertain. Between the trimmed V and J ends, which lost 4 bases and 8 bases, there was a span of 25 bases. The CDR3 loop spans 18 amino acids. Germline CDR1 is SGHNT and CDR2 is YYREEE (reference sequence). CDR3 nucleotides: TGTGCCAGCAGCCCCCATATGGGCACGGCTCTCGTAGATTCACCCCTCCACTTT. Encoded protein: CASSPHMGTALVDSPLHF.

The rearrangement uses TRBV6-1 and TRBJ2-4; 7 bases agree with TRBD1. In germline, CDR1 is MNHNS, CDR2 SASEGT. The CDR3 length is 16 residues. Germline trimming cut 6 bases from V and 6 bases from J; bases unmatched to any gene: 14. Here the CDR3 DNA reads TGTGCCAGCAGCTCCGGGACAGTCCGATCCCGAAACATTCAGTACTTC. The encoded protein is CASSSGTVRSRNIQYF.

This chain connects TRBV5-1 to TRBJ2-5, with TRBD2 matching 10 bases. The V gene end was trimmed by 2 bases and the J gene end by 2 bases; junction bases not matched to a gene: 12. The CDR3 spans 18 residues. Per germline, CDR1 SGHRS and CDR2 YFSETQ. CDR3 sequence reads: CASSFGDRASGGQETQYF. As DNA, the CDR3 is TGCGCCAGCAGCTTTGGGGACCGGGCTAGCGGGGGACAAGAGACCCAGTACTTC. Using reference TRBV5-1 and TRBJ2-5 for the parts outside the CDR3, the full variable domain is KAGVTQTPRYLIKTRGQQVTLSCSPISGHRSVSWYQQTPGQGLQFLFEYFSETQRNKGNFPGRFSGRQFSNSRSEMNVSTLELGDSALYLCASSFGDRASGGQETQYFGPGTRLLVL.

CDR3 sequence (DNA): TGTGCCAGCAGCCAAGATGTAATCGGTGGGTCGACCATATATTTT. Protein: CASSQDVIGGSTIYF. The chain links TRBV3-1 to TRBJ1-3; D is uncertain. The germline CDR1 and CDR2 sequences are LGHDT and YNNKEL (reference sequence). This CDR3 is built from 15 residues. V lost 0 bases, J lost 10 bases, and 16 bases lay in between.

This rearrangement joins TRBV19 to TRBJ2-3; tentatively, D is TRBD1 (6 bases). This CDR3 has 12 residues. V was pared by 7 bases and J by 14 bases, with 19 bases between. The germline gives CDR1 LNHDA, CDR2 SQIVND (reference sequence). This chain's CDR3 is CASTLTGARWYF. In nucleotides, the CDR3 is TGTGCCAGTACCCTGACAGGCGCCCGTTGGTATTTT.

Only one count was recorded for this clonotype. The V and J genes are TRBV30 and TRBJ2-1; 8 bases align to TRBD1. Germline V gives CDR1 GTSNPN, CDR2 SVGIG (reference sequence). J lost 4 bases, V lost 3 bases, and 5 bases had no gene match. The CDR3 is made up of 14 amino acids. CDR3 protein: CAWRPGQGYNEQFF. Here the CDR3 DNA reads TGTGCCTGGAGGCCAGGACAGGGATACAATGAGCAGTTCTTC.

This rearrangement joins TRBV6-5 to TRBJ2-7; 7 positions agree with TRBD2. This CDR3 has 14 amino acids. In germline, CDR1 is MNHEY, CDR2 SVGAGI. With V trimmed by 4 bases and J by 2 bases, 5 bases remained unmatched. CDR3 DNA: TGTGCCAGCAGTTCTACTAGCGTCGCCTACGAGCAGTACTTC. It is translated as CASSSTSVAYEQYF.

The chain is built from TRBV25-1 and TRBJ1-1, with a possible D match to TRBD1 (5 bases). Germline V gene sequence: CDR1 MGHDK, CDR2 SYGVNS. Between the trimmed V and J ends, which lost 5 bases and 1 base, there was a span of 14 bases. There are 15 residues in the CDR3. The CDR3 here is CASSNPGTGNTEAFF. As DNA, the CDR3 is TGTGCCAGCAGTAACCCCGGGACCGGGAACACTGAAGCTTTCTTT.

The chain combines TRBV5-4 with TRBJ1-1, with TRBD1 as a possible D gene (6 bases). Germline V gene sequence: CDR1 SGHNT, CDR2 YYREEE (reference sequence). V was cut by 0 bases and J by 4 bases, with 10 bases left in between. The CDR3 covers 14 residues. This CDR3 is CASSLERGVTEAFF. In nucleotides, the CDR3 is TGTGCCAGCAGCTTGGAAAGGGGGGTCACTGAAGCTTTCTTT.

The chain has TRBV5-1 and TRBJ1-1; 7 positions agree with TRBD1. Germline CDR1 reads SGHRS; CDR2 reads YFSETQ. Trimming removed 0 bases from V and 6 bases from J; junction bases left unmatched: 8. The CDR3 length is 15 residues. Here the CDR3 reads CASSLGVDRISEAFF. CDR3 bases: TGCGCCAGCAGCTTGGGAGTGGACAGGATCTCTGAAGCTTTCTTT.